A single sample gave rise to the 12 T cell receptor beta chains below, sequenced in a study of shared clonotypes between healthy human individuals. The table came from immunoSEQ multiplex PCR; TCRdb's copy has only in-frame clones and leaves some out. The sample holds a few million clones, roughly 93% seen once. Sequencing was carried out using naive CD4+ T cells from PBMCs. The sample's subset: CD45RA+ positively selected. These receptor sequences come from a man aged 18 to 30 in good health. Some clones in this sample may be carry-over from other donors' samples.

The count of this clone is one. The V and J genes are TRBV5-1 and TRBJ2-3; the match to TRBD2 covers 7 bases. J gave up 2 bases and V 3 bases, and 3 bases lay outside the gene matches. This CDR3 region has 14 residues. Germline V gives CDR1 SGHRS, CDR2 YFSETQ. CDR3 loop: CASSWEGLTDTQYF. The CDR3 DNA reads TGCGCCAGCAGCTGGGAGGGCCTCACAGATACGCAGTATTTT.

V gene TRBV2 combines with J gene TRBJ2-3, with 10 bases identical to TRBD2. The ends lost 6 bases at V and 3 bases at J; junction bases unmatched: 3. This CDR3 has 14 amino acids. The germline CDR1 and CDR2 sequences are SNHLY and FYNNEI. As DNA, the CDR3 is TGTGCCAGCAGGCTAGCGGGAGCTACAGATACGCAGTATTTT. Translation gives CASRLAGATDTQYF.

The chain joins TRBV30 to TRBJ2-1; D remains unclear. The V end lost 2 bases, the J end lost 4 bases, and 6 bases lay between the germline ends. The CDR3 runs 12 residues. The germline V gene has CDR1 GTSNPN and CDR2 SVGIG (reference sequence). CDR3 nucleotides: TGTGCCTGGAGTCTGATATACAATGAGCAGTTCTTC. Its protein product is CAWSLIYNEQFF. Using reference TRBV30 and TRBJ2-1 for the parts outside the CDR3, the full variable domain is SQTIHQWPATLVQPVGSPLSLECTVEGTSNPNLYWYRQAAGRGLQLLFYSVGIGQISSEVPQNLSASRPQDRQFILSSKKLLLSDSGFYLCAWSLIYNEQFFGPGTRLTVL.

The V and J genes are TRBV9 and TRBJ2-3; D call uncertain. The CDR3 loop spans 15 amino acids. V was shortened by 2 bases and J by 2 bases, with 12 bases between the two germline ends. CDR1 SGDLS and CDR2 YYNGEE come from the germline V gene. The CDR3 DNA reads as TGTGCCAGCAGCGTTAGTCCCCTCCCCACAGATACGCAGTATTTT. It codes for CASSVSPLPTDTQYF.

This clone turned up a few times. The sample holds other DNA sequences that translate to the same CDR3. The V and J genes are TRBV5-1 and TRBJ2-7; 11 bases align to TRBD2. From germline, CDR1 is SGHRS and CDR2 YFSETQ. This CDR3 has 15 amino acids. J lost 0 bases, V lost 2 bases, and 1 base had no gene match. DNA for the CDR3: TGCGCCAGCAGCTTAACTAGCGGGAGCTCCTACGAGCAGTACTTC. Protein product: CASSLTSGSSYEQYF.

This rearrangement joins TRBV5-1 to TRBJ2-1; no clear D gene. Germline V gives CDR1 SGHRS, CDR2 YFSETQ. V lost 8 bases to trimming and J lost 7 bases, with 13 bases between them. The CDR3 runs 12 residues. The CDR3 DNA follows: TGCGCCAGTTATAACCGGGCTAATGAGCAGTTCTTC. As protein: CASYNRANEQFF.

The chain links TRBV7-3 to TRBJ2-7; D unresolved. This CDR3 region has 13 residues. The V gene's germline CDR1 is SGHTA and CDR2 FQGTGA. Deletions cut 6 bases from V and 6 bases from J, with 15 bases between. In nucleotides, the CDR3 is TGTGCCAGCAGTTCGACACCGCCGAGCGAGCAGTACTTC. Its translation: CASSSTPPSEQYF.

The chain has TRBV10-3 and TRBJ1-1; 9 bases are a match to TRBD1. The junction had 3 bases not matched to a gene; V was cut back by 6 bases and J by 1 base. Germline values: CDR1 ENHRY, CDR2 SYGVKD. There are 14 residues in the CDR3. CDR3 loop: CAIRTTGGNTEAFF. Written as DNA, the CDR3 is TGTGCCATCAGAACGACAGGGGGGAACACTGAAGCTTTCTTT.

Comment on this clone: This CDR3 is also generated by other DNA sequences in the sample. The chain's CDR3 is CASSSQETQYF. CDR3 nucleotides: TGCGCCAGCAGCTCGCAAGAGACCCAGTACTTC. The chain couples TRBV5-1 to TRBJ2-5, with D hard to call. Between the trimmed V and J ends, which lost 3 bases and 2 bases, there was a span of 2 bases. Germline V gives CDR1 SGHRS, CDR2 YFSETQ. The CDR3 totals 11 residues.

The V and J genes are TRBV19 and TRBJ2-5, with D possibly matching TRBD1 (5 bases). This CDR3 spans 15 amino acids. Per germline, CDR1 LNHDA and CDR2 SQIVND (reference sequence). Trimming shortened V by 7 bases and J by 5 bases, and 20 bases separated the two germline ends. CDR3 nucleotides: TGTGCCAGTAAGGCACAAGGGCAGGGCGGCGAGACCCAGTACTTC. Protein sequence: CASKAQGQGGETQYF.

This clone was seen just once. The chain couples TRBV9 to TRBJ2-1; 7 nucleotides match TRBD2. V was clipped by 4 bases and J by 4 bases; unmatched bases: 11. Germline V CDR1 and CDR2: SGDLS, YYNGEE. The CDR3 totals 16 residues. The CDR3 coding sequence is TGTGCCAGCAGCCTCGCCGGGACTACCGTATACAATGAGCAGTTCTTC. Its translation: CASSLAGTTVYNEQFF.

The rearrangement links TRBV6-1 to TRBJ2-7; the D gene is possibly TRBD1 (6 bases). The CDR3 spans 15 residues. The germline V and J ends were trimmed by 5 bases and 5 bases, with 19 bases remaining between them. Germline V CDR1 and CDR2: MNHNS, SASEGT. Here the CDR3 DNA reads TGTGCCAGCAGTAGACCGGGACAACCTAGTGACGAGCAGTACTTC. Encoded protein: CASSRPGQPSDEQYF.